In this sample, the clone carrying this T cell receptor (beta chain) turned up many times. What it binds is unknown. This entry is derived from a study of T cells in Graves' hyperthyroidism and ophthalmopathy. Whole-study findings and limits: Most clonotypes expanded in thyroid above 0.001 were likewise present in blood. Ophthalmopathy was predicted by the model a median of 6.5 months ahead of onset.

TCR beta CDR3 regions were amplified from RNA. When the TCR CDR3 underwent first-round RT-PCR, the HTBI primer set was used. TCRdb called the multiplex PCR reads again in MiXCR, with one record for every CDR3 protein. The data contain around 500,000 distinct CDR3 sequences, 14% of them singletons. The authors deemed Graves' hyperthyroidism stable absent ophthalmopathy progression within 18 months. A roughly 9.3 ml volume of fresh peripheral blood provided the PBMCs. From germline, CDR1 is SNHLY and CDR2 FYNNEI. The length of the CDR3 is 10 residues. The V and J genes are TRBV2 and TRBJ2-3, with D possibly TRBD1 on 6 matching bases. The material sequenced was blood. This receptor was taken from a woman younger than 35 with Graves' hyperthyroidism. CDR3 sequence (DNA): TGTGCAGCAGGGGCAGGTACGCAGTATTTT. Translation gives CAAGAGTQYF.